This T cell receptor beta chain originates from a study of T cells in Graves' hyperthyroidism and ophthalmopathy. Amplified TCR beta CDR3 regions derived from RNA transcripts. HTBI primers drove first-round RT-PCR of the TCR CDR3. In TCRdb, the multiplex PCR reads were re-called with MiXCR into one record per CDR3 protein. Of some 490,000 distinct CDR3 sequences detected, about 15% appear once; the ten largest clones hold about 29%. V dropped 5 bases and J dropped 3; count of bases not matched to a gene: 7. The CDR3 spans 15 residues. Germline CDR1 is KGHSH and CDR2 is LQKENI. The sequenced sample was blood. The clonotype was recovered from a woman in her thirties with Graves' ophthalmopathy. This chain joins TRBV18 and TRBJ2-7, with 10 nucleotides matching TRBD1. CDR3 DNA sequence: TGTGCCAGCTCATCTTGGGGGACAGGGGACTACGAGCAGTACTTC. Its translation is CASSSWGTGDYEQYF.